This T cell receptor beta chain was obtained from a study of response to subunit inactivated influenza vaccine. Study outcomes and limitations: The authors suggested that every seasonal influenza vaccination recruits few new T cells.

In TCRdb, the RT-PCR reads were re-called with MiXCR into one record per CDR3 protein. The sample yields roughly 700,000 distinct CDR3 sequences, approximately 15% seen once. As regards this clonotype: Its specificity is not known.

The length of the CDR3 is 14 residues. Germline V CDR1 and CDR2: MNHEY, SVGEGT. V was clipped by 2 bases and J by 6 bases; unmatched bases: 2. J is TRBJ2-2 and V is TRBV6-2 or TRBV6-3, with 8 bases fitting TRBD1. The sequences come from PBMCs from blood, collected around two weeks before vaccination. This TCR came from a man aged 50-60 years who received an inactivated influenza vaccine. The CDR3 DNA follows: TGTGCCAGCAGTTACACACAGGGGGCCGGGGAGCTGTTTTTT. Protein sequence: CASSYTQGAGELFF.